Listed below are T cell receptor beta chains from one sample, sequenced in a study of blood T cell repertoires in COVID-19. Sequencing was performed with immunoSEQ multiplex PCR; in TCRdb, only in-frame clones are kept and a portion is missing. This repertoire shows approximately 70,000 clones, more than 85% found once; its top ten account for around 13%. Sequenced: peripheral blood. The origin of the receptors is a human donor with active COVID-19. The donor label of this sample is uncertain. Both conserved end residues are part of each CDR3. Fields, in order: J gene, V gene, D gene, CDR3 length, clone size, CDR3 DNA, CDR3 protein. D genes are given only for firm matches. Size values are once, few and many counts, or a class for expanded clones, and some rows have none.

j_call: TRBJ2-1; v_call: TRBV27; d_call: .; cdr3_length: 14; clone_size: .; cdr3_nt: TGTGCCAGCAGCGGAACCTACAGCTACAATGAGCAGTTCTTC; cdr3_aa: CASSGTYSYNEQFF
j_call: TRBJ2-1; v_call: TRBV5-6; d_call: .; cdr3_length: 19; clone_size: .; cdr3_nt: TGTGCCAGCAGCTTGGCCCGCTTCGGCGGGGAGAGCTCCTACAATGAGCAGTTCTTC; cdr3_aa: CASSLARFGGESSYNEQFF
j_call: TRBJ1-1; v_call: TRBV5-6; d_call: .; cdr3_length: 14; clone_size: .; cdr3_nt: TGTGCCAGCAGGGCGGGGGGGTTGAAAACTGAAGCTTTCTTT; cdr3_aa: CASRAGGLKTEAFF
j_call: TRBJ1-1; v_call: TRBV27; d_call: TRBD1; cdr3_length: 18; clone_size: .; cdr3_nt: TGTGCCAGCAGTTTAAGGCCCCCCCTGACAGGGGCGGGAACTGAAGCTTTCTTT; cdr3_aa: CASSLRPPLTGAGTEAFF
j_call: TRBJ2-3; v_call: TRBV3-1/TRBV3-2; d_call: .; cdr3_length: 14; clone_size: once; cdr3_nt: TGTGCCAGCAGCCAAGATTCTAGCACAGATACGCAGTATTTT; cdr3_aa: CASSQDSSTDTQYF
j_call: TRBJ2-3; v_call: TRBV2; d_call: .; cdr3_length: 14; clone_size: .; cdr3_nt: TGTGCCAGCGGGACGGGAGTGGGCACAGATACGCAGTATTTT; cdr3_aa: CASGTGVGTDTQYF
j_call: TRBJ2-2; v_call: TRBV6-5; d_call: .; cdr3_length: 14; clone_size: .; cdr3_nt: TGTGCCAGCAGTTATTTAGGGGGCACCGGGGAGCTGTTTTTT; cdr3_aa: CASSYLGGTGELFF
j_call: TRBJ2-2; v_call: TRBV28; d_call: .; cdr3_length: 15; clone_size: .; cdr3_nt: TGTGCCAGCACCCCCCGACTAGCGAACACCGGGGAGCTGTTTTTT; cdr3_aa: CASTPRLANTGELFF
j_call: TRBJ2-1; v_call: TRBV6-5; d_call: .; cdr3_length: 14; clone_size: .; cdr3_nt: TGTGCCAGCCTTCCCGCCACAACAGGTGGCGAGCAGTTCTTC; cdr3_aa: CASLPATTGGEQFF
j_call: TRBJ2-7; v_call: TRBV29-1; d_call: TRBD1; cdr3_length: 12; clone_size: many; cdr3_nt: TGCAGCGCCGGGGACAGCTCCTACGAGCAGTACTTC; cdr3_aa: CSAGDSSYEQYF
j_call: TRBJ2-7; v_call: TRBV4-1; d_call: TRBD2; cdr3_length: 16; clone_size: .; cdr3_nt: TGCGCCAGCAGCCAAGATCTAGCGGGAGGGGGATACGAGCAGTACTTC; cdr3_aa: CASSQDLAGGGYEQYF